The clone carrying this TCR beta chain turned up a few times. Germline CDR1 and CDR2: DFQATT and SNEGSKA (reference sequence). Trimming at V came to 8 bases and at J to 6 bases, leaving 7 bases not matched to a gene. This CDR3 has 14 amino acids. Time point meaning: blood at routine non-recurrence follow-up after resection. This sample is drawn from a study of spatial heterogeneity in lung cancer. Study context: Samples came from roughly 70 TRACERx patients with untreated early-stage lung cancer. When available, follow-up PBMC samples taken a median of roughly two years after resection were sequenced.

From the 5' RACE reads, TCRdb called clonotypes with MiXCR, one entry per CDR3 protein. This sample carries roughly 29,000 distinct CDR3 sequences, roughly 5.4% of them seen once, and the ten largest clones take approximately 24%. This clonotype originated in a female donor with early-stage non-small cell lung cancer. The chain combines TRBV20-1 with TRBJ2-1; 13 positions match TRBD2. The starting material was PBMCs, obtained at follow-up. The CDR3 DNA is TGCAGTCCTACTAGCGGGAGGGCCCTCAATGAGCAGTTCTTC. Amino acid sequence: CSPTSGRALNEQFF.